The following is a T cell receptor (beta chain) sequence with its context. What it recognizes is unknown. The CDR3 totals 15 residues. V was cut by 3 bases and J by 3 bases, with 11 bases left in between. CDR1 and CDR2 (germline): MDHEN, SYDVKM. This entry comes from a study of cytomegalovirus exposure and HLA in healthy donors. Study-wide results and limits: Likely technical artifact: a cluster of highly shared sequence variants. Later analysis identified several of the most significant clusters that appeared linked to common viral pathogens. No immune exposure information besides CMV serostatus was available. A missense DCLRE1C variant was associated with V- and J-gene trimming of TCR beta chains in a later analysis, and an independent cohort replicated the association.

In the PCR, 60 Vbeta and 13 Jbeta primers were used. Clones were sequenced by immunoSEQ multiplex PCR, and TCRdb holds only the in-frame ones, with some missing. This sample has some 130,000 clones, with around nine tenths found just once. Sequencing was carried out using PBMCs. This chain uses TRBV28 with TRBJ1-4; no clear D gene. The TCR was taken from a woman in her 30s in good health and CMV-seronegative. The CDR3 sequence: CASSFPATANEKLFF. The CDR3 nucleotides read TGTGCCAGCAGTTTCCCGGCAACAGCTAATGAAAAACTGTTTTTT. Full variable domain (remainder filled in from reference TRBV28 and TRBJ1-4): DVKVTQSSRYLVKRTGEKVFLECVQDMDHENMFWYRQDPGLGLRLIYFSYDVKMKEKGDIPEGYSVSREKKERFSLILESASTNQTSMYLCASSFPATANEKLFFGSGTQLSVL.